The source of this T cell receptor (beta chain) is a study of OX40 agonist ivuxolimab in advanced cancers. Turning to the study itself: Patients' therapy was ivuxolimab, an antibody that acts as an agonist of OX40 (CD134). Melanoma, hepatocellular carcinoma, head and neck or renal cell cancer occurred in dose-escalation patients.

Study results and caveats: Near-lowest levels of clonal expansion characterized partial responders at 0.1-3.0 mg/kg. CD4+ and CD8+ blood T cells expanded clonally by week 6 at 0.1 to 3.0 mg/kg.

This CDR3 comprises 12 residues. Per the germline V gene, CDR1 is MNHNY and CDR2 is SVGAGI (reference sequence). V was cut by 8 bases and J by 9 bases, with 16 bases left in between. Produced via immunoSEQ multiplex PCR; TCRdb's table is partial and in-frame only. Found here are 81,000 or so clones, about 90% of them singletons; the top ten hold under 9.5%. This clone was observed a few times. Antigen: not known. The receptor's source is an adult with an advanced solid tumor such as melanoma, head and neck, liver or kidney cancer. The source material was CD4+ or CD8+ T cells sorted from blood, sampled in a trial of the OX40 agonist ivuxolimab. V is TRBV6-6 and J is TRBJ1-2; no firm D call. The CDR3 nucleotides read TGTGCCAGCGCCGTGGAAGGGCTAAGCTACACCTTC. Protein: CASAVEGLSYTF.